Below are 7 T cell receptor beta chains sequenced from a single sample in a study of T cells in localized non-small cell lung cancer (TCRdb year 2020). The library was generated by the immunoSEQ multiplex PCR assay. TCRdb retrieved this table from immuneACCESS and kept in-frame rearrangements only. Not all clones are present; in checked studies, unresolved V genes account for under half, and no reason is known for the remainder. A total of tens of thousands of clones appear in this sample, 79% of them only once. The top ten constitute less than 45% of the sample. The sample here was PBMCs, taken before any cancer treatment. These receptors were collected from a woman aged 40-75 years with stage II squamous cell lung carcinoma.

This clone was detected only once. CDR3 loop: CASSQDSPVVFSWASAGELFF. CDR3 coding DNA: TGCGCCAGCAGCCAAGACTCGCCTGTAGTGTTCAGTTGGGCTAGTGCCGGGGAGCTGTTTTTT. This sequence joins TRBV4-3 and TRBJ2-2; the D is unclear. The V and J ends lost 0 bases and 6 bases respectively, with 29 bases between them. CDR1 is LGHNA and CDR2 is YSLEER in the germline V gene. CDR3 size: 21 residues.

J is TRBJ2-5 and V is TRBV6-5, with no clear D. Looked up from germline, CDR1 is MNHEY and CDR2 is SVGAGI. Trimming took off 6 bases at V and 5 bases at J, with 19 bases between the two ends. The CDR3 is 15 residues long. The CDR3 nucleotides are TGTGCCAGCAGCCCTATGGAGAGTCTCGCGGAGACCCAGTACTTC. Residues: CASSPMESLAETQYF.

This chain connects TRBV6-1 to TRBJ2-1; 10 bases match TRBD1. In germline, CDR1 is MNHNS, CDR2 SASEGT. Unmatched junction bases numbered 13, after V lost 10 bases and J lost 13 bases. This CDR3 is 13 amino acids long. In DNA, the CDR3 is TGTGCCACTTCAGGGACAGGGGAGAGGGAACAGTTCTTC. Protein: CATSGTGEREQFF.

The genes are TRBV5-1 and TRBJ2-3; tentative D call: TRBD1 (6 bases). V was pared by 0 bases and J by 2 bases, with 16 bases between. Germline V gene lookup returns CDR1 SGHRS and CDR2 YFSETQ. CDR3 length equals 17 residues. The CDR3, as DNA: TGCGCCAGCAGCTTGGACCCCGGGACACTAAACACAGATACGCAGTATTTT. Amino acid sequence: CASSLDPGTLNTDTQYF.

V is TRBV7-8 and J is TRBJ1-2; D is possibly TRBD1 (5 bases). The germline V gene encodes CDR1 SGHVS and CDR2 FQNEAQ. The V end lost 2 bases, the J end lost 8 bases, and 18 bases lay between the germline ends. The CDR3 is 15 residues long. CDR3 in amino acids: CASSLQSGGTRGYTF. CDR3 nucleotide sequence: TGTGCCAGCAGCTTACAGAGCGGGGGGACCCGGGGCTACACCTTC.

The rearrangement joins TRBV15 to TRBJ1-2, with D maybe TRBD1 (6 bases). V was trimmed by 0 bases and J by 7 bases, leaving 18 bases between them. The length of the CDR3 is 16 residues. Germline V gene sequence: CDR1 LNHNV, CDR2 YYDKDF (reference sequence). The CDR3 DNA follows: TGTGCCACCAGCAGAGATCTACAGGGCCAGAAACGTGGCTACACCTTC. This codes for CATSRDLQGQKRGYTF.

The chain couples TRBV6-5 to TRBJ2-5, with D perhaps TRBD1 or TRBD2 (5 bases each). The germline CDR1 and CDR2 sequences are MNHEY and SVGAGI. V was cut by 0 bases and J by 5 bases, with 10 bases left in between. There are 14 residues in the CDR3. The CDR3 coding sequence is TGTGCCAGCAGTTACTCCGGGACGCCCGAGACCCAGTACTTC. This gives the protein CASSYSGTPETQYF.